One TCR beta chain is described in this entry. The antigen remains unidentified. Using CD45RO/CCR7/CD25/CD127/CD95/CD27, CD4+ naive, central memory, regulatory and stem cell-like memory cells were sorted. The CDR3 extends over 16 amino acids. Trimming at V came to 4 bases and at J to 0 bases, leaving 9 bases not matched to a gene. Germline V gene sequence: CDR1 SGHNT, CDR2 YYREEE (reference sequence). These data originate in a study of beta chain features in type 1 diabetes. Study-wide results and caveats: VDJ junctions in type 1 diabetes patients carried more deletions and fewer insertions. Within each of all four CD4+ subsets, Type 1 diabetes patients had TCRB CDR3s that were moderately but significantly shorter. PCR might preferentially amplify shorter templates, equally in patients and controls.

The entirety of the isolated RNA underwent reverse transcription, so expressed TCRB transcripts were sequenced. For naive, central memory and regulatory T cell samples, reads averaged approximately 3.9 million. Profiling relied on immunoSEQ multiplex PCR, and the TCRdb table lists in-frame clones only, not all of them. The sample yields 680,000 or so clones, under 15% seen once. The receptor was derived from a young man with type 1 diabetes. Sequenced material: naive CD4+ T cells from blood. This chain connects TRBV5-4 to TRBJ2-7; 8 nucleotides align to TRBD2. The DNA for the CDR3 is TGTGCCAGCAGCCGGATTAGCGGGGTCGACTCCTACGAGCAGTACTTC. Translated: CASSRISGVDSYEQYF.